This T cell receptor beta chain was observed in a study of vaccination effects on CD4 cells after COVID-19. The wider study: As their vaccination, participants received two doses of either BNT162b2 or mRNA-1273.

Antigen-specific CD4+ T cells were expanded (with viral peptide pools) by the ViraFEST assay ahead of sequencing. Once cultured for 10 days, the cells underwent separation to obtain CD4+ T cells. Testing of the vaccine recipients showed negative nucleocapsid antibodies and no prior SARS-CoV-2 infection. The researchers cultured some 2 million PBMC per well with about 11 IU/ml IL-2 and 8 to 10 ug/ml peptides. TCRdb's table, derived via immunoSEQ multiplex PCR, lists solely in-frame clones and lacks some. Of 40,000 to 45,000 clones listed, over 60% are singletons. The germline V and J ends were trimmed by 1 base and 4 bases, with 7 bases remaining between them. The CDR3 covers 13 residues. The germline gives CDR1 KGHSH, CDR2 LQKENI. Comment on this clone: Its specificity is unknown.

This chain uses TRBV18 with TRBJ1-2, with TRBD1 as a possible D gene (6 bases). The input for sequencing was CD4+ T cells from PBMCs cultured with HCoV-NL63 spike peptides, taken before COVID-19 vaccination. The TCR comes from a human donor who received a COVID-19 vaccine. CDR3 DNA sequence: TGTGCCAGCTCACCACAGACAGGCTATGGCTACACCTTC. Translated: CASSPQTGYGYTF.